Listed below are T cell receptor beta chains from one sample, sequenced in a study of blood T cell repertoires in COVID-19. TCRdb keeps only in-frame clones here, not all; method: immunoSEQ multiplex PCR. In the table there are tens of thousands of clones, roughly 90% of which are singletons. The sample taken for sequencing was peripheral blood. The origin of the receptors is a man aged 50 or older with acute or convalescent COVID-19. CDR3s include the opening cysteine and the closing phenylalanine or tryptophan. The D gene is left open where the match is weak. A clone size is listed for some rows: how often the clone was seen (once, few, many), or a class if it is expanded.

cdr3_nt cdr3_aa clone_size d_call j_call v_call
TGTGCCAGCAGTGTTGCAGGCGCTGAAGCTTTCTTT CASSVAGAEAFF . . TRBJ1-1 TRBV27
TGTGCCTGGAGTTTAACAGGGGCCGTTGGCTACACCTTC CAWSLTGAVGYTF . TRBD1 TRBJ1-2 TRBV30
TGTGCCAGCAGCTCCGGGACAGGGGGTGCCTACGAGCAGTACTTC CASSSGTGGAYEQYF . TRBD1 TRBJ2-7 TRBV11-2
TGTGCCAGCAGTTACCGGGGTAGCAATCAGCCCCAGCATTTT CASSYRGSNQPQHF . . TRBJ1-5 TRBV6-5
TGTGCCAGCAGCCCGCAGGGGGCGTCGGACTATGGCTACACCTTC CASSPQGASDYGYTF . TRBD1 TRBJ1-2 TRBV9
TGTGCCAGCAGCTCCTTCGGGGGGAATGAGCAGTTCTTC CASSSFGGNEQFF . TRBD2 TRBJ2-1 TRBV11-2
TGTGCCAGCAGCCCCCAGGGACAGCAAGAGACCCAGTACTTC CASSPQGQQETQYF . TRBD1 TRBJ2-5 TRBV7-3
TGTGCCAGCAGCGTAGTCGGGACAGGGATCAACACTGAAGCTTTCTTT CASSVVGTGINTEAFF . TRBD1 TRBJ1-1 TRBV9
TGTGCCAGCAGTGAAATTAGGACAGGGTCCTACAATGAGCAGTTCTTC CASSEIRTGSYNEQFF . TRBD1 TRBJ2-1 TRBV6-1
TGCGCCAGCAGCATGATCGGGACAGGGTATAATTCACCCCTCCACTTT CASSMIGTGYNSPLHF . TRBD1 TRBJ1-6 TRBV5-1
TGCAGCGCCCGACAGGGGGCTGGCTATGGCTACACCTTC CSARQGAGYGYTF once TRBD1 TRBJ1-2 TRBV29-1
TGTGCCAGCAGCTTGGGGCTAGCACAAGAGACCCAGTACTTC CASSLGLAQETQYF . . TRBJ2-5 TRBV5-6
TGCGCCAGCAGCTTGGATAGCCAGCCGAACACTGAAGCTTTCTTT CASSLDSQPNTEAFF . . TRBJ1-1 TRBV5-1
TGTGCCAGCAGTTTGACAGGGAGAAATTCACCCCTCCACTTT CASSLTGRNSPLHF . TRBD1 TRBJ1-6 TRBV9
TGTGCCAGCAGTCCGACAGGGATCAGTTCGGGCGAGCAGTACTTC CASSPTGISSGEQYF . TRBD1 TRBJ2-7 TRBV6-5
TGTGCCAGCATCAGGGGTGACACCGGGGAGCTGTTTTTT CASIRGDTGELFF . . TRBJ2-2 TRBV27
TGTGCCACCATCGGCCAGGCGAACACCGGGGAGCTGTTTTTT CATIGQANTGELFF . . TRBJ2-2 TRBV6-5
TGCAGCGTTGAAGGACAGGGTTCAACCTACAATGAGCAGTTCTTC CSVEGQGSTYNEQFF . TRBD1 TRBJ2-1 TRBV29-1
TGTGCCAGCAGCTTGAAACAGGGCAACTACGAGCAGTACTTC CASSLKQGNYEQYF . . TRBJ2-7 TRBV5-4
TGTGCCAGCGGGCGTACTAGCGGGGGGTTCTCGAACACCGGGGAGCTGTTTTTT CASGRTSGGFSNTGELFF . TRBD2 TRBJ2-2 TRBV9
TGTGCCAGCTCACCCGGGTCGGATCAGCCCCAGCATTTT CASSPGSDQPQHF few . TRBJ1-5 TRBV18
TGTGCCAGCAGCGGACTAGCGGGGGAGAACACCGGGGAGCTGTTTTTT CASSGLAGENTGELFF once TRBD2 TRBJ2-2 TRBV9
TGTGCCAGCAGTTTCATCCGGGTACCCCTCTCCTACGAGCAGTACTTC CASSFIRVPLSYEQYF . . TRBJ2-7 TRBV27
TGTGCCACCAGCTTACAGGGGGGGAACACTGAAGCTTTCTTT CATSLQGGNTEAFF . TRBD1 TRBJ1-1 TRBV15
TGTGCCAGCAGTTATGGGGCAGGATTAAATTCACCCCTCCACTTT CASSYGAGLNSPLHF . . TRBJ1-6 TRBV6-5
TGTGCCAGCAGTTCTCAGGTGGGGACAGGCTACACCTTC CASSSQVGTGYTF few . TRBJ1-2 TRBV7-9
TGTGCCAGCAGTCGGGACATGTCGAACACCGGGGAGCTGTTTTTT CASSRDMSNTGELFF . . TRBJ2-2 TRBV27
TGTGCCAGTAGTAGCCCCCCACTAGCGGGGGCCTCCCGCACAGATACGCAGTATTTT CASSSPPLAGASRTDTQYF . TRBD2 TRBJ2-3 TRBV19
TGCGCCAGCAGCTTGCAGTCGGGGATTGAAGCTTTCTTT CASSLQSGIEAFF . . TRBJ1-1 TRBV5-1
TGTGCCACCAGCAGAGGACGGGGGGGTACCGGGGAGCTGTTTTTT CATSRGRGGTGELFF . TRBD2 TRBJ2-2 TRBV15
TGTGCCAGCAGTGAGGGGACAGGGTTTCGCTATGGCTACACCTTC CASSEGTGFRYGYTF once TRBD1 TRBJ1-2 TRBV25-1
TGTGCCAGCAGCGGACAACGGCAAGGGGGCTTATCCGGGGAGCTGTTTTTT CASSGQRQGGLSGELFF . TRBD1 TRBJ2-2 TRBV9